One and the same sample provided the 16 T cell receptor beta chains below, sequenced in a study of T cells after yellow fever vaccination. TCRdb reprocessed the 5' RACE reads with MiXCR, giving one entry per CDR3 protein. The sample contains about 300,000 distinct CDR3 sequences, approximately 10% of which appear only once. The specimen comprised CD4+ T cells sorted from PBMCs, sampled 5 days after the yellow fever booster vaccination. Receptors originate from a man between 18 and 29 years old who received the YFV17D yellow fever vaccine.

This clonotype was seen ten or more times. The chain has TRBV4-1 and TRBJ2-7; no firm D call. Germline V gives CDR1 MGHRA, CDR2 YSYEKL. The CDR3 is 14 residues long. V was shortened by 1 base and J by 3 bases, with 10 bases between the two germline ends. In nucleotides, the CDR3 is TGCGCCAGCAGCCAAGGGGCATTCGGCTACGAGCAGTACTTC. It codes for CASSQGAFGYEQYF.

The V gene is TRBV24-1, the J gene TRBJ2-7; the match to TRBD2 covers 7 bases. V lost 2 bases and J lost 4; bases outside the gene matches: 7. Per the germline V gene, CDR1 is KGHDR and CDR2 is SFDVKD. This CDR3 region has 15 residues. The CDR3 DNA is TGTGCCACCAGTGATTCTGGGAGGGATGGTTACGAGCAGTACGTC. It is translated as CATSDSGRDGYEQYV.

The gene calls are TRBV27 and TRBJ2-7, with D perhaps assigned TRBD1 or TRBD2 (7 bases each). Germline assignment: CDR1 MNHEY and CDR2 SMNVEV (reference sequence). This CDR3 region has 12 residues. Trimming stripped 5 bases from V and 11 bases from J, with 16 bases between. The CDR3, as DNA: TGTGCCAGCAGTCCCACAGGGGAGGGGGAGTACTTC. Encoded protein: CASSPTGEGEYF.

The V gene is TRBV2, the J gene TRBJ2-7; no clear D gene. The ends were cut back, 2 bases at V and 0 bases at J, with 8 bases in the middle. Germline CDR1 reads SNHLY; CDR2 reads FYNNEI. CDR3 length: 14 amino acids. The CDR3 region has the DNA TGTGCCAGCAGTGAACAGCCTAGCTCCTACGAGCAGTACGTC. Translation gives CASSEQPSSYEQYV.

This clonotype appeared a few times. The chain recombines TRBV29-1 with TRBJ1-6; TRBD1 is a possible D gene (5 bases). Germline CDR1 is SQVTM and CDR2 is ANQGSEA. The V end lost 6 bases, the J end lost 7 bases, and 13 bases lay between the germline ends. The length of the CDR3 is 13 residues. CDR3 protein: CSVRGTVNSPLHF. CDR3 DNA: TGCAGCGTGAGGGGAACGGTGAATTCACCCCTCCACTTT.

A few counts support this clonotype. The chain uses TRBV5-1 and TRBJ2-5; D perhaps matches TRBD1 (5 bases). The V end was cut by 2 bases, the J end by 5 bases, with 16 bases between. The CDR3 totals 15 residues. Germline V gene lookup returns CDR1 SGHRS and CDR2 YFSETQ. The CDR3 DNA is TGCGCCAGCAGCTTCCAAGGGGCCCAAGGGGAGACCCAGTACTTC. Amino acids: CASSFQGAQGETQYF.

CDR3 DNA: TGCAGTGCTCCAGAAGCTTTCTTT. Its translation: CSAPEAFF. V and J are TRBV20-1 and TRBJ1-1; unclear D gene. There are 8 residues in the CDR3. Germline CDR1 DFQATT, CDR2 SNEGSKA (reference sequence). V lost 5 bases and J 8 bases, leaving 3 bases between the germline ends.

This clonotype was counted at least ten times. The rearrangement links TRBV12-3 or TRBV12-4 to TRBJ1-2, with TRBD1 as a possible D gene (5 bases). CDR3 size: 13 residues. V was trimmed by 2 bases and J by 6 bases, leaving 10 bases between them. The CDR3 nucleotides are TGTGCCAGCAGTTTACGACAGTGGAATGGCTACACCTTC. Translating it yields CASSLRQWNGYTF.

This clonotype was counted only a few times. V is TRBV4-3 and J is TRBJ2-3, with 8 positions matching TRBD2. Germline-derived CDR1 and CDR2 are LGHNA and YSLEER. The CDR3 runs 14 residues. V dropped 0 bases and J dropped 7; count of bases not matched to a gene: 3. The CDR3 DNA is TGCGCCAGCAGCCAAGACGGGGGGGCAAATACGCAGTATTTT. Its translation is CASSQDGGANTQYF.

This clonotype showed up just a few times. The chain carries TRBV7-8 and TRBJ2-1, with 7 bases that match TRBD2. V shed 1 base and J 15 bases; nucleotides not matched to a gene: 15. Germline V lookup: CDR1 SGHVS, CDR2 FQNEAQ. The CDR3 runs to 15 residues. The DNA for the CDR3 is TGTGCCAGCAGCTTAGGGCGAGAGGTAGCGGGTTCTCGGTTCTTC. Encoded protein: CASSLGREVAGSRFF.

The rearrangement uses TRBV7-3 and TRBJ2-1, with 10 bases aligning to TRBD1. CDR1 is SGHTA, CDR2 FQGTGA, per germline. The junction had 9 bases not matched to a gene; V was cut back by 5 bases and J by 5 bases. The CDR3 loop spans 16 amino acids. In nucleotides, the CDR3 is TGTGCCAGCAGCCGTGGCGGGACAGGGGTGGACAATGAGCAGTTCTTC. Residues: CASSRGGTGVDNEQFF.

This clonotype was recorded a few times. The chain is built from TRBV5-6 and TRBJ1-2, with TRBD1 identical over 8 bases. Germline V gene data show CDR1 as SGHDT and CDR2 as YYEEEE. The CDR3 loop spans 14 amino acids. J was trimmed by 4 bases and V by 0 bases; bases with no gene match: 2. CDR3 residues: CASSLAGQAYGYTF. In DNA, the CDR3 is TGTGCCAGCAGCTTGGCGGGACAGGCCTATGGCTACACCTTC.

This clonotype has at least ten counts. This chain connects TRBV5-8 to TRBJ2-3; 8 bases match TRBD2. V shed 3 bases and J 5 bases; nucleotides not matched to a gene: 5. Germline V gene lookup returns CDR1 SGHTS and CDR2 YDEGEE. The CDR3 sequence is 14 residues long. DNA for the CDR3: TGTGCCAGCAGCTCGGGGGGGCTCATAGATACGCAGTATTTT. This codes for CASSSGGLIDTQYF.

This clonotype was detected ten times or more. V is TRBV20-1 and J is TRBJ1-6; no clear D. V was pared by 5 bases and J by 6 bases, with 8 bases between. Germline CDR1 DFQATT, CDR2 SNEGSKA (reference sequence). CDR3 length equals 12 residues. CDR3 residues: CSALVGNSPLHF. CDR3 sequence (DNA): TGCAGTGCTTTAGTGGGTAATTCACCCCTCCACTTT.

This clonotype turned up a few times. At one of its ends the junction is not consistent with the germline gene, which may arise from a read error. The chain has TRBV6-5 and TRBJ2-3; no definite D call. The germline CDR1 and CDR2 sequences are MNHEY and SVGAGI. The CDR3 covers 15 residues. The CDR3 sequence: CASGYRSWGTDTQYF. The CDR3 coding sequence is TGTGCCAGCGGTTACCGTTCGTGGGGCACAGATACGCAGTATTTT.

The table lists this clonotype with a few counts. The J gene is TRBJ2-2, the V gene TRBV7-3; maybe TRBD1 (5 bases). The ends were cut back, 5 bases at V and 6 bases at J, with 10 bases in the middle. The CDR3 is 13 residues long. The germline V gene encodes CDR1 SGHTA and CDR2 FQGTGA. Here the CDR3 reads CASSQTAAGELFF. CDR3 DNA: TGTGCCAGCAGCCAGACAGCTGCCGGGGAGCTGTTTTTT.